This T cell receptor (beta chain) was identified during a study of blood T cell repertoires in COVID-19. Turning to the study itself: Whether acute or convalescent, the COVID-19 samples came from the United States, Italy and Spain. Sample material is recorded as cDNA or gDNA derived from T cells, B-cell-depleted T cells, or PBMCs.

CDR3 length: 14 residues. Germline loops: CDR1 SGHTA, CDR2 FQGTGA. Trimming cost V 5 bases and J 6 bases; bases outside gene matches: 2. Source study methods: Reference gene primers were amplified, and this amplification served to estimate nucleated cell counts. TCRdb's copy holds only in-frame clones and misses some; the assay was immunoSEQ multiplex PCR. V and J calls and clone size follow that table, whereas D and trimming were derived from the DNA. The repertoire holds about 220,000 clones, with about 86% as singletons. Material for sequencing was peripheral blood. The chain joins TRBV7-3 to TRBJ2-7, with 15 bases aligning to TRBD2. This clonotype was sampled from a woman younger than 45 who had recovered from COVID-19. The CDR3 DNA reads TGTGCCAGCAGCCAGGGACTAGCGGGAGGCGAGCAGTACTTC. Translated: CASSQGLAGGEQYF.